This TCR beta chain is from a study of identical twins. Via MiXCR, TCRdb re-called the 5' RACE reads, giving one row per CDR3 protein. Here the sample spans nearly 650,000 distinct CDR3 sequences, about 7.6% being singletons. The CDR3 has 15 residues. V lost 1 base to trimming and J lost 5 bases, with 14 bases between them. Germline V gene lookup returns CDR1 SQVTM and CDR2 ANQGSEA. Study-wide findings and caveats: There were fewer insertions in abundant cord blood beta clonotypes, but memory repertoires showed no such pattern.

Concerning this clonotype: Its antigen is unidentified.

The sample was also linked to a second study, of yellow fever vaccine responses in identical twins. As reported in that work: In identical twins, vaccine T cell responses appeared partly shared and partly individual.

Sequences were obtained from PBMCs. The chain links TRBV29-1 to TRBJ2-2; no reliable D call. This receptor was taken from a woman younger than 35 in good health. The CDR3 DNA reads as TGCAGCGTTGAAGGGGCCTGGGGTTTGACCGGGGAGCTGTTTTTT. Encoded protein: CSVEGAWGLTGELFF.